The T cell receptor (beta chain) under discussion was sequenced for a study of blood T cell repertoires in COVID-19. Study-level information: Acute and convalescent COVID-19 samples came from the United States, Italy and Spain. Nucleic acid was either cDNA or gDNA, and it came from T cells, B-cell-depleted T cells, or PBMCs.

There are a few counts of this clone. Authors' methods: Amplification of reference gene primers was used by the study to estimate nucleated cell counts. Profiled with immunoSEQ multiplex PCR; TCRdb holds only in-frame clones, not every one. Clonal size and the V and J genes are those of that table, whereas D and trimming came from the DNA. In the table there are roughly 250,000 clones, 88% of which are singletons. Trimming took 7 bases from V and 1 from J, leaving 15 bases between them. CDR1 and CDR2 (germline): LNHDA, SQIVND (reference sequence). The CDR3 sequence is 15 residues long. The chain employs TRBV19 and TRBJ2-3; D may be TRBD1 (6 bases). Sequenced: peripheral blood. This sequence originates from a woman aged 40-49 years who had recovered from COVID-19. CDR3 bases: TGTGCCAGTACCCCACGGGACACCCGCACAGATACGCAGTATTTT. Its protein product is CASTPRDTRTDTQYF.